These 24 T cell receptor beta chains came from one sample sequenced in a study of glioma-infiltrating T cells after dendritic cell vaccination. Only in-frame clones appear in the TCRdb table, and some are missing; sequencing was by immunoSEQ multiplex PCR. In the table there are around 10,000 clones, approximately 77% of which are singletons. Time point specified: after dendritic cell vaccination, including at tumor progression/relapse. Material: blood, obtained after dendritic cell vaccination. The receptors shown here come from a human donor with glioblastoma.

The V gene is TRBV5-1, the J gene TRBJ2-1; possibly TRBD1 for D (5 bases). CDR1 and CDR2 (germline): SGHRS, YFSETQ. The CDR3 has 12 residues. V lost 6 bases and J 5 bases, leaving 9 bases between the germline ends. CDR3 nucleotide sequence: TGCGCCAGCAAACAGGAAAACAATGAGCAGTTCTTC. Its translation is CASKQENNEQFF.

J is TRBJ2-7 and V is TRBV27, with TRBD2 matching 7 bases. From germline, CDR1 is MNHEY and CDR2 SMNVEV (reference sequence). Germline trimming cut 0 bases from V and 3 bases from J; bases unmatched to any gene: 5. This CDR3 is 15 amino acids long. This CDR3 reads CASSLSGGTGYEQYF. In nucleotides, the CDR3 is TGTGCCAGCAGTTTATCGGGAGGGACGGGCTACGAGCAGTACTTC.

This clone was observed a handful of times. This sequence joins TRBV6-1 and TRBJ1-1; 7 nucleotides align to TRBD1. Germline lookup yields CDR1 MNHNS and CDR2 SASEGT. The CDR3 runs 15 residues. V was clipped by 7 bases and J by 6 bases; unmatched bases: 14. CDR3 protein: CASTPLGGLPAEAFF. CDR3 bases: TGTGCCAGCACTCCGCTAGGGGGCTTACCAGCTGAAGCTTTCTTT.

This chain connects TRBV29-1 to TRBJ2-1, with D maybe TRBD2 (5 bases). V lost 8 bases and J 5 bases, leaving 13 bases between the germline ends. The CDR3 sequence is 12 residues long. Germline V CDR1 and CDR2: SQVTM, ANQGSEA. CDR3 in amino acids: CSTTRGNNEQFF. CDR3 nucleotide sequence: TGCAGCACCACGCGAGGGAACAATGAGCAGTTCTTC.

This sequence joins TRBV6-4 and TRBJ2-2, with 8 bases lining up with TRBD1. The J segment lost 4 bases and the V segment lost 5 bases, leaving 6 bases of the junction unmatched. The germline gives CDR1 MRHNA, CDR2 SNTAGT. This CDR3 comprises 15 residues. The CDR3 loop is CASSPQGGGTGELFF. The CDR3, as DNA: TGTGCCAGCAGTCCACAGGGGGGAGGCACCGGGGAGCTGTTTTTT.

This clone was counted only a few times. The chain links TRBV9 to TRBJ2-7; no clear D gene. V was cut by 4 bases and J by 3 bases, with 11 bases left in between. The CDR3 has 13 residues. The germline V gene has CDR1 SGDLS and CDR2 YYNGEE. The DNA of the CDR3 is TGTGCCAGCAGCTCCCCCGGCGGCTACGAGCAGTACTTC. It translates to CASSSPGGYEQYF.

This chain links TRBV29-1 with TRBJ2-7; the match to TRBD2 covers 7 bases. V gave up 7 bases and J gave up 0 bases; unmatched junction bases: 18. There are 17 residues in the CDR3. The germline gives CDR1 SQVTM, CDR2 ANQGSEA. CDR3 region: CSDNPRRCQRGSYEQYF. CDR3 sequence (DNA): TGCAGCGACAACCCCAGGAGGTGCCAGCGGGGCTCCTACGAGCAGTACTTC.

The gene calls are TRBV5-6 and TRBJ2-5; 12 bases are shared with TRBD2. CDR1 SGHDT and CDR2 YYEEEE come from the germline V gene. The trim removed 3 bases at V and 2 bases at J, leaving 11 bases unmatched. The CDR3 spans 18 residues. CDR3 nucleotides: TGTGCCAGCAGCTCCTGGGGCCTGACTAGCGGGAGTCAAGAGACCCAGTACTTC. This encodes CASSSWGLTSGSQETQYF. Full variable domain (missing parts from reference TRBV5-6 and TRBJ2-5): DAGVTQSPTHLIKTRGQQVTLRCSPKSGHDTVSWYQQALGQGPQFIFQYYEEEERQRGNFPDRFSGHQFPNYSSELNVNALLLGDSALYLCASSSWGLTSGSQETQYFGPGTRLLVL.

A word on this clone: Compared with germline, one end of the junction differs, possibly owing to a read error. This chain uses TRBV20-1 with TRBJ2-1; D remains ambiguous. The germline CDR1 and CDR2 sequences are DFQATT and SNEGSKA (reference sequence). CDR3 length equals 11 residues. In nucleotides, the CDR3 is TGCAGTGCTGGAGAGCGTGATGAGCAGTTCTTC. Amino acid sequence: CSAGERDEQFF.

The chain couples TRBV25-1 to TRBJ1-2, with 7 bases aligning to TRBD1. V shed 6 bases, J shed 1 base, and the junction held 5 bases outside the gene matches. Germline values: CDR1 MGHDK, CDR2 SYGVNS. This CDR3 comprises 14 residues. CDR3 loop: CASRGTALNYGYTF. CDR3 DNA: TGTGCCAGCAGGGGGACAGCCCTTAACTATGGCTACACCTTC.

The J gene is TRBJ1-2, the V gene TRBV5-1, with 8 nucleotides matching TRBD1. CDR1 and CDR2 from the germline V gene are SGHRS and YFSETQ. This CDR3 contains 14 residues. J was trimmed by 9 bases and V by 3 bases; bases with no gene match: 10. CDR3 sequence reads: CASSSPGDRSRYTF. In DNA form, the CDR3 reads TGCGCCAGCAGCTCCCCTGGGGACAGGTCCCGCTACACCTTC.

J is TRBJ2-3 and V is TRBV27, with 7 positions matching TRBD2. Trimming at V came to 4 bases and at J to 6 bases, leaving 7 bases not matched to a gene. The CDR3 totals 14 residues. The germline V gene has CDR1 MNHEY and CDR2 SMNVEV (reference sequence). CDR3 bases: TGTGCCAGCAGTTCGACCCAGACTAGCGATACGCAGTATTTT. Translated, it gives CASSSTQTSDTQYF.

V usage is TRBV25-1 and J usage is TRBJ2-7; D gene unclear. Germline lookup yields CDR1 MGHDK and CDR2 SYGVNS. This CDR3 has 12 amino acids. Trimming left V 1 base short and J 6 bases short, with 7 bases between. The CDR3 protein is CASSESDFEQYF. CDR3 bases: TGTGCCAGCAGTGAATCCGACTTCGAGCAGTACTTC.

The chain recombines TRBV4-1 with TRBJ2-3, with 16 bases identical to TRBD2. Germline-derived CDR1 and CDR2 are MGHRA and YSYEKL. With 1 base clipped from V and 7 bases from J, the junction kept 8 bases outside the gene matches. This CDR3 comprises 18 residues. CDR3 coding DNA: TGCGCCAGCAGCCAAGCTGAGGGGACTAGCGGGAGGGCCTATACGCAGTATTTT. It encodes CASSQAEGTSGRAYTQYF.

The J gene is TRBJ2-1, the V gene TRBV28, with 7 positions matching TRBD2. The germline V gene encodes CDR1 MDHEN and CDR2 SYDVKM. The CDR3 extends over 15 amino acids. The J segment lost 4 bases and the V segment lost 3 bases, leaving 6 bases of the junction unmatched. CDR3 in amino acids: CASSFLAVRYNEQFF. The CDR3 DNA is TGTGCCAGCAGTTTCCTAGCGGTTAGATACAATGAGCAGTTCTTC.

This rearrangement joins TRBV5-4 to TRBJ2-3; 10 nucleotides line up with TRBD2. Unmatched junction bases numbered 7, after V lost 2 bases and J lost 7 bases. Per germline, CDR1 SGHNT and CDR2 YYREEE (reference sequence). The CDR3 extends over 15 amino acids. Here the CDR3 reads CASSFPSGSVNTQYF. For the CDR3, the DNA is TGTGCCAGCAGCTTTCCTAGCGGGAGTGTAAATACGCAGTATTTT.

V usage is TRBV6-6 and J usage is TRBJ1-3; possible D gene TRBD1, 6 bases. V lost 7 bases and J lost 1, with 11 bases in between. The CDR3 spans 14 residues. Per the germline V gene, CDR1 is MNHNY and CDR2 is SVGAGI (reference sequence). CDR3 bases: TGTGCCAGCAACCCAGGGGTATCTGGAAACACCATATATTTT. Amino acids: CASNPGVSGNTIYF.

The chain is built from TRBV11-2 and TRBJ2-7; perhaps TRBD2 as D (5 bases). The germline CDR1 and CDR2 sequences are SGHAT and FQNNGV. CDR3 length: 14 amino acids. Trimming shortened V by 1 base and J by 0 bases, and 7 bases separated the two germline ends. CDR3 DNA: TGTGCCAGCAGCTTAGGAGGGAACTCCTACGAGCAGTACTTC. It codes for CASSLGGNSYEQYF.

V and J are TRBV4-1 and TRBJ1-1, with D perhaps TRBD1 (6 bases). This CDR3 region has 15 residues. Germline CDR1 MGHRA, CDR2 YSYEKL. The V gene lost 1 base and the J gene lost 5 bases, with 14 bases spanning the gap. CDR3 DNA sequence: TGCGCCAGCAGCCAAGTAGCAGGGGATTTGACTGAAGCTTTCTTT. It specifies CASSQVAGDLTEAFF.

The chain employs TRBV12-5 and TRBJ2-1; TRBD2 aligns across 7 bases. Looked up from germline, CDR1 is LGHNT and CDR2 is FRNRAP. The CDR3 runs to 17 residues. V dropped 5 bases and J dropped 4; count of bases not matched to a gene: 14. DNA of the CDR3: TGTGCTAGTGGTGGGGCCGTACGTGAGCGGGGTTACAATGAGCAGTTCTTC. Residues: CASGGAVRERGYNEQFF.

V gene TRBV7-9 combines with J gene TRBJ2-1, with 15 bases identical to TRBD2. Germline CDR1 and CDR2: SEHNR and FQNEAQ (reference sequence). The CDR3 runs to 13 residues. V was pared by 7 bases and J by 12 bases, with 4 bases of the junction left unmatched. Here the CDR3 reads CASMGLAGGRQFF. The DNA for the CDR3 is TGTGCCAGCATGGGACTAGCGGGAGGAAGGCAGTTCTTC.

The sample holds a few counts of this clone. J is TRBJ2-1 and V is TRBV7-8; TRBD2 matches at 10 bases. V lost 5 bases to trimming and J lost 9 bases; unmatched junction nucleotides: 1. The germline V gene encodes CDR1 SGHVS and CDR2 FQNEAQ. This CDR3 is built from 12 residues. In nucleotides, the CDR3 is TGTGCCAGCAGCACTAGCGGGATTGAGCAGTTCTTC. It yields the protein CASSTSGIEQFF. The full variable domain, rest sourced from reference TRBV7-8 and TRBJ2-1, is GAGVSQSPRYKVAKRGQDVALRCDPISGHVSLFWYQQALGQGPEFLTYFQNEAQLDKSGLPSDRFFAERPEGSVSTLKIQRTQQEDSAVYLCASSTSGIEQFFGPGTRLTVL.

The chain carries TRBV30 and TRBJ1-2, with 12 bases identical to TRBD1. V was clipped by 1 base and J by 4 bases; unmatched bases: 4. The CDR3 covers 15 residues. Germline CDR1 and CDR2: GTSNPN and SVGIG (reference sequence). The CDR3 coding sequence is TGTGCCTGGAGTGACGGGGACAGGGGGCTCTATGGCTACACCTTC. Its protein is CAWSDGDRGLYGYTF.

The chain is built from TRBV2 and TRBJ2-7, with D maybe TRBD1 (5 bases). V was shortened by 9 bases and J by 0 bases, with 15 bases between the two germline ends. The CDR3 runs 14 residues. Per the germline V gene, CDR1 is SNHLY and CDR2 is FYNNEI. The CDR3 DNA reads TGTGCCAGTCATCTGCAGGGAAGCTCCTACGAGCAGTACTTC. Its translation is CASHLQGSSYEQYF.